This T cell receptor (beta chain) was identified in a study of T-cell reconstitution after alpha-beta-depleted transplantation in children. TCRbeta library construction was performed incorporating unique molecular identifiers. TCRdb independently ran MiXCR on the PCR reads; one entry per CDR3 protein. Of about 300,000 distinct CDR3 sequences detected, about 9.5% appear once; the ten largest clones hold 7.5%. This clonotype appeared many times. The V gene's germline CDR1 is MNHEY and CDR2 SMNVEV (reference sequence). Losses at the gene ends were 4 bases for V and 7 bases for J; bases not matched to a gene: 13. The CDR3 runs 17 residues.

This chain links TRBV27 with TRBJ2-7; TRBD2 matches at 13 bases. The source of this sequence is a boy under two years old with acute myeloid leukemia, due to receive a stem cell transplant. The starting material was PBMCs, obtained before TCRalphabeta/CD19-depleted stem cell transplant. Written as DNA, the CDR3 is TGTGCCAGCAGTTCGCCCTATTCCGGGACTAGCGGGAATGAGCAGTACTTC. Translating gives CASSSPYSGTSGNEQYF.